Sequencing of this T cell receptor beta chain was carried out in a study of T cells in pancreatic ductal adenocarcinoma. Clones were read by immunoSEQ multiplex PCR, and TCRdb kept only the in-frame ones, dropping some. The sample carries over 7,000 clones, about nine tenths recorded once. The selected patients with pancreatic ductal adenocarcinoma had surgery but no neoadjuvant therapy. The germline V gene encodes CDR1 KGHSH and CDR2 LQKENI. CDR3 length: 17 residues. Trimming at V came to 3 bases and at J to 4 bases, leaving 7 bases not matched to a gene. The sample was PBMCs. This sequence originates from a human donor with pancreatic ductal adenocarcinoma. This chain uses TRBV18 with TRBJ2-2; 11 positions agree with TRBD2. The chain's CDR3 is CASSPLAGGPRTGELFF. The CDR3 DNA follows: TGTGCCAGCTCACCTCTAGCGGGAGGACCACGCACCGGGGAGCTGTTTTTT.